This entry features one T cell receptor beta chain sequence. This record belongs to a study of OX40 agonist ivuxolimab in advanced cancers. The germline V gene has CDR1 SGHRS and CDR2 YFSETQ. The CDR3 consists of 14 residues. V lost 7 bases, J lost 1 base, and 5 bases stayed unmatched. Autoimmune disease history or systemic immunosuppression led to patients being barred. Libraries were prepared by immunoSEQ multiplex PCR; TCRdb keeps only in-frame clonotypes and omits some of them. The sample shows fewer than 40,000 clones, 82% of them seen only once. Here the sequenced sample was CD4+ or CD8+ T cells sorted from blood, taken in a trial of the OX40 agonist ivuxolimab. The origin of this receptor is an adult with an advanced solid tumor such as melanoma, head and neck, liver or kidney cancer. The V gene is TRBV5-1, the J gene TRBJ1-1; 9 bases align to TRBD1. As DNA, the CDR3 is TGCGCCAGCTTAGAGGGACAGGGGAACACTGAAGCTTTCTTT. It specifies CASLEGQGNTEAFF.